The present T cell receptor (beta chain) was sequenced within a study of T cell repertoires in cytomegalovirus infection (dated by TCRdb to about 2019). Background for the entire study: Alongside well-studied HLA-B-restricted epitopes, the peptide stimulations were aimed at recently identified HLA-C-restricted CMV epitopes, whose presentation resists viral immunomodulation. Donor HLA type was relevant to the analysis, as public TCR beta signatures indicated carriage of CMV infection together with the matching HLA type. Overall study results and their limits: Carriers of CMV infection plus the relevant HLA type were discriminated by the cumulative frequency of public TCR beta family members in the study cohort and in an independent approximately 400-donor cohort. The ex vivo response was dominated by HLA-C-restricted CMV-specific TCR beta clonotypes, which also provided the single most frequent clonotype in two of eight donors.

CDR1 and CDR2, per the germline V gene, are MNHEY and SVGEGT. The V end loses 5 bases and the J end loses 8 bases, and a stretch of 6 bases separates them. Including the terminal cysteine and phenylalanine, the CDR3 comprises 11 residues. The kept DNA is CDR3 alone, 33 bases in frame from the first base. The sample's treatment or condition, from its label and the paper: in vitro stimulation with specific CMV peptide epitopes to enrich CMV-specific T cells. As to this clonotype: Its recognized antigen is unknown. Base-call qualities are not available, and no considerably larger clone is one nucleotide away.

For sequencing, an Illumina HiSeq 1500 was employed. TCRdb reprocessing: public reads trimmed at Q25 with fastp, clones called with MiXCR, in-frame beta chains kept. Identical CDR3 protein sequences are pooled into one entry, listed with their most common genes and DNA. The sample table records around 71,000 distinct CDR3 sequences; about 40% of these occur just once. In total, the top ten clones hold 85% to 95% of the sample. Sequenced here: CD8+ T cells from cultured PBMCs, sampled from culture after CMV antigen stimulation. The sequence came from a human donor in good health (CMV status not recorded). Some clones in this sample may be carry-over from other donors' samples. In this chain, TRBV6-2 or TRBV6-3 is recombined with TRBJ2-2; a confident D gene designation cannot be given. CDR3 sequence: CASSNIGELFF. The DNA sequence is given as TGTGCCAGCAGTAACATTGGGGAGCTGTTTTTT.